The clone carrying this T cell receptor (beta chain) was counted many times. The sample is drawn from a study of neurological immune-mediated disorders. The CDR3 contains 15 residues. The V and J ends lost 3 bases and 2 bases, in that order; junction bases with no gene match: 6. The germline V gene encodes CDR1 LNHNV and CDR2 YYDKDF (reference sequence). 5'RACE with 10-nucleotide random UMIs produced the cDNA. Using its own MiXCR run on the 5' RACE reads, TCRdb lists one record per CDR3 protein. Found here are tens of thousands of distinct CDR3 sequences, about an eighth of them singletons; the top ten hold less than 2%.

The source of this sequence is a man aged 60 to 69 in good health. J is TRBJ2-5 and V is TRBV15; 7 bases are a match to TRBD1. The specimen sequenced was PBMCs. The CDR3 sequence: CATSSGTEVQETQYF. The DNA for the CDR3 is TGTGCCACCAGCAGCGGGACAGAAGTTCAAGAGACCCAGTACTTC.